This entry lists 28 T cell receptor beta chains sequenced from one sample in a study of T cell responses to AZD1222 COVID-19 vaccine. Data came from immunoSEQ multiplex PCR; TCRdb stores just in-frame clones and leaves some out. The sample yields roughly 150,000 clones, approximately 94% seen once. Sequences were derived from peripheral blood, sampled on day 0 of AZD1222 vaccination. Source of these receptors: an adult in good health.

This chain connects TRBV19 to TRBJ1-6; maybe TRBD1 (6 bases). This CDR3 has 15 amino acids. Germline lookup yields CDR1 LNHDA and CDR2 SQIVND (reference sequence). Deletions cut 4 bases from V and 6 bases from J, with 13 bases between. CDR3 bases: TGTGCCAGTAGTAAACAGGGAGGGGGTAATTCACCCCTCCACTTT. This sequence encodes CASSKQGGGNSPLHF.

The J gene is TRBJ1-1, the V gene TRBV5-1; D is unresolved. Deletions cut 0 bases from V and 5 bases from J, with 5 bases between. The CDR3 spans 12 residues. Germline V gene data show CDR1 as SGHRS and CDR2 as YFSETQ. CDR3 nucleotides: TGCGCCAGCAGCTTGGGCACGACTGAAGCTTTCTTT. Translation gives CASSLGTTEAFF.

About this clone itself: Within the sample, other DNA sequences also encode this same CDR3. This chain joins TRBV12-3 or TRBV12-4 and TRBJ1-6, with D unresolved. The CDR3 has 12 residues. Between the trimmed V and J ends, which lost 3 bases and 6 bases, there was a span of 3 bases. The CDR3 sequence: CASSFGNSPLHF. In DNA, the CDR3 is TGTGCCAGCAGTTTCGGTAATTCACCCCTCCACTTT.

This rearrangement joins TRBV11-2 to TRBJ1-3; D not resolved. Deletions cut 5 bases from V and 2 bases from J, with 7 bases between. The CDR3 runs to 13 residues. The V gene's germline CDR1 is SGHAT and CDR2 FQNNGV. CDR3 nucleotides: TGTGCCAGCAGCCCTCAGACTGGAAACACCATATATTTT. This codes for CASSPQTGNTIYF.

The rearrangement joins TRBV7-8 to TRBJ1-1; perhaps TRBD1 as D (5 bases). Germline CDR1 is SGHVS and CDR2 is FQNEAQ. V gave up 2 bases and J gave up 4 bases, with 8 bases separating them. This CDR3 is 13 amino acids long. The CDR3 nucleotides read TGTGCCAGCAGCTTACAGGGCGGCACTGAAGCTTTCTTT. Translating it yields CASSLQGGTEAFF.

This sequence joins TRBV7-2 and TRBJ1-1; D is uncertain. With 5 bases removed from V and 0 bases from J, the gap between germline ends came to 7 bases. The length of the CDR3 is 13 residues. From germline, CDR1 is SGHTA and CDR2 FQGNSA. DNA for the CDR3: TGTGCCAGCAGCGCCAGCTTGAACACTGAAGCTTTCTTT. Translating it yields CASSASLNTEAFF.

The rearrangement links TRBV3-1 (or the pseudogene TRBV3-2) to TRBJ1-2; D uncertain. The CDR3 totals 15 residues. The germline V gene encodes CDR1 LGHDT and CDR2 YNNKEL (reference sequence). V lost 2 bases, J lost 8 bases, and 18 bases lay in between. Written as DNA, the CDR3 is TGTGCCAGCAGCCAAAAGAACCCCCCCTTAGGGGGCTACACCTTC. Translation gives CASSQKNPPLGGYTF.

The DNA of the CDR3 is TGTGCCAGCGAAGGACAGGGAACTGGAAACACCATATATTTT. Its translation: CASEGQGTGNTIYF. The chain is built from TRBV6-6 and TRBJ1-3; TRBD1 matches 8 bases. There are 14 residues in the CDR3. Looked up from germline, CDR1 is MNHNY and CDR2 is SVGAGI (reference sequence). The V gene end was trimmed by 8 bases and the J gene end by 2 bases; junction bases not matched to a gene: 5.

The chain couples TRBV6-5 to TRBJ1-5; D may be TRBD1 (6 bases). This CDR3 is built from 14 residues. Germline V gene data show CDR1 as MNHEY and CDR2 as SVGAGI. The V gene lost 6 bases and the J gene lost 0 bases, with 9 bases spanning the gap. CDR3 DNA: TGTGCCAGCAGCCCAGGGGATAGCAATCAGCCCCAGCATTTT. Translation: CASSPGDSNQPQHF.

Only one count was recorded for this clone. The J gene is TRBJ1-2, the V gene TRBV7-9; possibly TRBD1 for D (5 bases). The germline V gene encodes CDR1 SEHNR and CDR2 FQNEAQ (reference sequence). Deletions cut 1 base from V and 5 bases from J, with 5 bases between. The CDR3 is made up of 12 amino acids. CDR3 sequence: CASSLGGYGYTF. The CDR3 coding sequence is TGTGCCAGCAGCTTAGGGGGGTATGGCTACACCTTC.

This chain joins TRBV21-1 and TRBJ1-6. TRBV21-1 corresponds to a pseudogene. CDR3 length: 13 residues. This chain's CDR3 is CASSKERDSPLHF. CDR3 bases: TGTGCCAGCAGCAAAGAGAGGGACTCACCCCTCCACTTT.

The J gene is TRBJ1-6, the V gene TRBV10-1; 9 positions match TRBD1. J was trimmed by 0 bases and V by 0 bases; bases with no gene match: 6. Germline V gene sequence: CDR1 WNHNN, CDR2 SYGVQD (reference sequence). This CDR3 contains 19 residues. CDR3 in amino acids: CASSESFSQGASYNSPLHF. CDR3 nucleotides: TGCGCCAGCAGTGAGTCGTTTTCACAGGGGGCCTCCTATAATTCACCCCTCCACTTT.

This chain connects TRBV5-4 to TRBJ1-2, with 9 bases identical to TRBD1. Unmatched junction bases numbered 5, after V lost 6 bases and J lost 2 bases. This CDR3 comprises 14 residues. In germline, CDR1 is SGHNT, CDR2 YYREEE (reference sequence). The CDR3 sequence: CASTIGQGNYGYTF. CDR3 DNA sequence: TGTGCCAGCACCATAGGACAGGGGAACTATGGCTACACCTTC.

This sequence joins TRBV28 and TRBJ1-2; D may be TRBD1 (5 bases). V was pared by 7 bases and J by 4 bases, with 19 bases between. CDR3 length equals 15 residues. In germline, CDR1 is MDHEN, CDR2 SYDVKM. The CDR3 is CASTVPDSRSYGYTF. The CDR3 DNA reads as TGTGCCAGCACAGTACCTGACAGTCGCAGCTATGGCTACACCTTC.

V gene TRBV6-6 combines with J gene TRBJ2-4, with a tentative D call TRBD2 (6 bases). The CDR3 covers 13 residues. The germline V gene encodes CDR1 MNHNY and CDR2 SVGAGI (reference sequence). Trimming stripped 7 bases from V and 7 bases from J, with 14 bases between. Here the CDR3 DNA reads TGTGCCAGCACCTTGGGACGGGAGAACATTCAGTACTTC. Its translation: CASTLGRENIQYF.

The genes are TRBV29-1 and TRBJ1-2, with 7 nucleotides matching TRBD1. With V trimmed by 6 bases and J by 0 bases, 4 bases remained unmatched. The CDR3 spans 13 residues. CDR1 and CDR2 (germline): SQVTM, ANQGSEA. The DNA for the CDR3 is TGCAGCGTCGGGACAGATGCTAACTATGGCTACACCTTC. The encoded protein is CSVGTDANYGYTF.

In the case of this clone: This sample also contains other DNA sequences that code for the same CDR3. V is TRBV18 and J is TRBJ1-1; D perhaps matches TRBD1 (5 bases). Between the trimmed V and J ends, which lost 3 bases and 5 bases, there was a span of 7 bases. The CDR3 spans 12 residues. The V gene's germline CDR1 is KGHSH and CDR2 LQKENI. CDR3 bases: TGTGCCAGCTCACCCAGGGAAACTGAAGCTTTCTTT. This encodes CASSPRETEAFF. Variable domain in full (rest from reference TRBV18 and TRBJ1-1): NAGVMQNPRHLVRRRGQEARLRCSPMKGHSHVYWYRQLPEEGLKFMVYLQKENIIDESGMPKERFSAEFPKEGPSILRIQQVVRGDSAAYFCASSPRETEAFFGQGTRLTVV.

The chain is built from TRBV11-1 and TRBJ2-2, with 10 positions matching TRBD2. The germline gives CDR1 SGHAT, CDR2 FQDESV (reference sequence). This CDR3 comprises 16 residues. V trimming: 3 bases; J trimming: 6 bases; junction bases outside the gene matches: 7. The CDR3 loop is CASSLGSGGASGELFF. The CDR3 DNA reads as TGTGCCAGCAGCTTGGGAAGCGGGGGGGCGTCCGGGGAGCTGTTTTTT.

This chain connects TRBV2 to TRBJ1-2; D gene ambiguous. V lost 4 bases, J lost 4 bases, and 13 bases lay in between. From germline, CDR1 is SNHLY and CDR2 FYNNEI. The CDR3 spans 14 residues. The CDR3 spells CASSATGLGYGYTF. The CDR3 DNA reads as TGTGCCAGCAGTGCCACGGGGTTGGGCTATGGCTACACCTTC.

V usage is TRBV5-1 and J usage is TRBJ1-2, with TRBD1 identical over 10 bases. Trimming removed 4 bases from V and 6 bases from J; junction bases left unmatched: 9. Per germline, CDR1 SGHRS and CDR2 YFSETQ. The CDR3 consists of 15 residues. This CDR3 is CASSTGTGVIDGYTF. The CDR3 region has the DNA TGCGCCAGCAGCACGGGGACAGGGGTAATAGATGGCTACACCTTC.

The CDR3 coding sequence is TGTGCCAGCAATCCAGGAGGACAGGGGGCTTACGAGCAGTACTTC. Translating it yields CASNPGGQGAYEQYF. This sequence joins TRBV19 and TRBJ2-7; 11 bases are shared with TRBD1. Losses at the gene ends were 9 bases for V and 4 bases for J; bases not matched to a gene: 11. The germline CDR1 and CDR2 sequences are LNHDA and SQIVND (reference sequence). The CDR3 extends over 15 amino acids.

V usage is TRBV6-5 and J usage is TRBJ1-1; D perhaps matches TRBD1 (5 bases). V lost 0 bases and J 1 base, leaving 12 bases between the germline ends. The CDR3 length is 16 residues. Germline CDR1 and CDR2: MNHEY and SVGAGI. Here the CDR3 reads CASSYSVLGENTEAFF. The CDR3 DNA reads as TGTGCCAGCAGTTACTCAGTCTTGGGGGAGAACACTGAAGCTTTCTTT.

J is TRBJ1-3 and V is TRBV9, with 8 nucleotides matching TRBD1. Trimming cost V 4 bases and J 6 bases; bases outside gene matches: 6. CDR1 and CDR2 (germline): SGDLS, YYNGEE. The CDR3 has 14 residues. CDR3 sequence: CASSLQGEVNTIYF. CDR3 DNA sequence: TGTGCCAGCAGCCTACAGGGGGAAGTAAACACCATATATTTT.

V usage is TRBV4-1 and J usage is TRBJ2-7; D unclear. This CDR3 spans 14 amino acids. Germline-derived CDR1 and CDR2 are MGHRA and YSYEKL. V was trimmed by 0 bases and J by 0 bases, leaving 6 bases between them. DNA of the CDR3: TGCGCCAGCAGCCAAGAGGTACCCTCCTACGAGCAGTACTTC. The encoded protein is CASSQEVPSYEQYF.

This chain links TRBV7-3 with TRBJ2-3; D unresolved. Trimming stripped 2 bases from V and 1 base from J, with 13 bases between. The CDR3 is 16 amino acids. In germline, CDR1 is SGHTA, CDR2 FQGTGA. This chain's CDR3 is CASSLGPHWRTDTQYF. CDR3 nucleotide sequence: TGTGCCAGCAGCTTAGGGCCCCACTGGCGCACAGATACGCAGTATTTT.

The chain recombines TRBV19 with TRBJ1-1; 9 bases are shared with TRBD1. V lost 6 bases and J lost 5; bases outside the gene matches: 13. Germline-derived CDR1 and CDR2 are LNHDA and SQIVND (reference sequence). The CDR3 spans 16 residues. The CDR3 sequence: CASRSGQGRRKTEAFF. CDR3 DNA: TGTGCCAGTAGATCTGGACAGGGGCGGAGGAAGACTGAAGCTTTCTTT.

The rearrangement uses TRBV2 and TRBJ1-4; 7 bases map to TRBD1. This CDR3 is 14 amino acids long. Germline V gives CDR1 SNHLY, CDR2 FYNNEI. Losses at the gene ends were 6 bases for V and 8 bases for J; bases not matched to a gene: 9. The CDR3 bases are TGTGCCAGCAGACTCGACAGGGAAGGAGAAAAACTGTTTTTT. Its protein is CASRLDREGEKLFF.

The CDR3 nucleotides are TGTGCCAGCAGTGAATTGGGGGGCAGGACCGGGGAGCTGTTTTTT. It encodes CASSELGGRTGELFF. This chain joins TRBV25-1 and TRBJ2-2; D might be TRBD1 or TRBD2, each matching 6 bases. V dropped 1 base and J dropped 5 bases, with 11 bases sitting between them. The germline V gene has CDR1 MGHDK and CDR2 SYGVNS. This CDR3 is 15 amino acids long.